These 19 T cell receptor beta chains were all obtained from the same sample, sequenced in a study of cytomegalovirus exposure and HLA in healthy donors. Researchers ran the PCR with 60 Vbeta and 13 Jbeta primers. Sequencing used immunoSEQ multiplex PCR; TCRdb keeps in-frame clones, though not all of them. The repertoire holds around 150,000 clones, with approximately 79% as singletons. The sequenced sample was PBMCs. The receptor set was obtained from a man in his fifties in good health and CMV-seropositive.

The chain has TRBV10-3 and TRBJ1-1, with 7 nucleotides matching TRBD1. CDR3 length: 15 residues. CDR1 is ENHRY, CDR2 SYGVKD, per germline. The ends lost 3 bases at V and 11 bases at J; junction bases unmatched: 15. The CDR3 region has the DNA TGTGCCATCAGTGAATCAGGGACAGCCCGGTTTGTTGCTTTCTTT. Its translation is CAISESGTARFVAFF.

V usage is TRBV2 and J usage is TRBJ1-4; D is unclear. Germline V gene data show CDR1 as SNHLY and CDR2 as FYNNEI. V was cut by 4 bases and J by 2 bases, with 8 bases left in between. The CDR3 extends over 14 amino acids. CDR3 sequence (DNA): TGTGCCAGCAGTGTCAAGACTACTAATGAAAAACTGTTTTTT. Translated: CASSVKTTNEKLFF.

This rearrangement joins TRBV2 to TRBJ1-2; 7 bases line up with TRBD1. The CDR3 loop spans 13 amino acids. Germline V gene sequence: CDR1 SNHLY, CDR2 FYNNEI. V was clipped by 6 bases and J by 7 bases; unmatched bases: 8. CDR3 sequence: CASSGAGQSGYTF. The CDR3 coding sequence is TGTGCCAGCAGCGGGGCGGGACAGAGTGGCTACACCTTC.

A few counts support this clone. This chain connects TRBV5-6 to TRBJ2-7; tentative D call: TRBD2 (7 bases). The CDR3 extends over 15 amino acids. In germline, CDR1 is SGHDT, CDR2 YYEEEE. V dropped 0 bases and J dropped 1 base, with 11 bases sitting between them. This chain's CDR3 is CASSLEGGVSYEQYF. The CDR3 region has the DNA TGTGCCAGCAGCTTGGAAGGGGGGGTTTCCTACGAGCAGTACTTC.

V gene TRBV2 combines with J gene TRBJ2-2; perhaps TRBD2 as D (6 bases). CDR1 is SNHLY and CDR2 is FYNNEI in the germline V gene. The length of the CDR3 is 13 residues. V lost 4 bases and J 5 bases, leaving 8 bases between the germline ends. CDR3 amino acids: CASSAGVTGELFF. The DNA of the CDR3 is TGTGCCAGCAGTGCGGGAGTTACCGGGGAGCTGTTTTTT.

The V call is TRBV13, the J call TRBJ2-6, with 15 nucleotides matching TRBD2. Germline V gene lookup returns CDR1 PRHDT and CDR2 FYEKMQ (reference sequence). The CDR3 consists of 19 residues. V lost 4 bases, J lost 2 bases, and 6 bases stayed unmatched. The CDR3 DNA follows: TGTGCCAGCAGCTCGGCCGGGACTAGCGGGAGGACTGGGGCCAACGTCCTGACTTTC. This sequence encodes CASSSAGTSGRTGANVLTF.

This chain links TRBV7-2 with TRBJ2-1, with D possibly matching TRBD2 (5 bases). V lost 5 bases, J lost 8 bases, and 22 bases lay in between. Germline CDR1 and CDR2: SGHTA and FQGNSA. The CDR3 consists of 16 residues. CDR3 amino acids: CASSSRREPLWDEQFF. CDR3 nucleotide sequence: TGTGCCAGCAGCAGCCGCCGGGAACCCCTCTGGGATGAGCAGTTCTTC.

The V and J genes are TRBV28 and TRBJ2-2; D unclear. Germline V gives CDR1 MDHEN, CDR2 SYDVKM. Between the trimmed V and J ends, which lost 5 bases and 2 bases, there was a span of 9 bases. The CDR3 consists of 14 residues. CDR3 in amino acids: CASSLSVNTGELFF. As DNA, the CDR3 is TGTGCCAGCAGTCTTTCTGTCAACACCGGGGAGCTGTTTTTT.

This clone appeared once. The V gene is TRBV10-1, the J gene TRBJ2-5; a weak D match, TRBD1 (5 bases). This CDR3 has 13 residues. Looked up from germline, CDR1 is WNHNN and CDR2 is SYGVQD (reference sequence). V lost 3 bases and J 5 bases, leaving 10 bases between the germline ends. The CDR3 loop reads CASSDPGSETQYF. CDR3 nucleotide sequence: TGCGCCAGCAGTGACCCAGGGTCGGAGACCCAGTACTTC.

The chain has TRBV4-2 and TRBJ2-5; the D gene is possibly TRBD2 (6 bases). The last part of the DNA fits TRBJ2-7 better; the J call may be wrong. The CDR3 has 15 amino acids. In germline, CDR1 is LGHNA, CDR2 YNFKEQ. This CDR3 reads CASSRSGEDTYEQYF. As DNA, the CDR3 is TGTGCCAGCAGCCGCTCGGGGGAGGACACCTACGAGCAGTACTTC.

The chain combines TRBV7-6 with TRBJ1-1; TRBD1 is a possible D gene (5 bases). This CDR3 region has 13 residues. The V gene's germline CDR1 is SGHVS and CDR2 FNYEAQ. Trimming cost V 1 base and J 3 bases, with 6 bases left between them. CDR3 sequence: CASSLVQDTEAFF. The CDR3 region has the DNA TGTGCCAGCAGCTTAGTACAGGACACTGAAGCTTTCTTT.

The rearrangement joins TRBV15 to TRBJ2-1; 7 bases are shared with TRBD1. V shed 3 bases and J 2 bases; nucleotides not matched to a gene: 10. The germline CDR1 and CDR2 sequences are LNHNV and YYDKDF (reference sequence). This CDR3 has 17 amino acids. The CDR3 DNA reads TGTGCCACCAGCAGGGCCCCGCCCAGGGGGACCTACAATGAGCAGTTCTTC. It yields the protein CATSRAPPRGTYNEQFF.

This clone was recorded once. This chain links TRBV5-1 with TRBJ1-3, with D maybe TRBD1 (6 bases). Trimming removed 3 bases from V and 2 bases from J, with 18 bases in between. Germline loops: CDR1 SGHRS, CDR2 YFSETQ. The CDR3 length is 17 residues. In DNA, the CDR3 is TGCGCCAGCAGCTCTACCCCACAGGGATTAGCTGGAAACACCATATATTTT. This codes for CASSSTPQGLAGNTIYF. The whole variable domain, remainder taken from reference TRBV5-1 and TRBJ1-3, is KAGVTQTPRYLIKTRGQQVTLSCSPISGHRSVSWYQQTPGQGLQFLFEYFSETQRNKGNFPGRFSGRQFSNSRSEMNVSTLELGDSALYLCASSSTPQGLAGNTIYFGEGSWLTVV.

The V and J genes are TRBV10-3 and TRBJ2-5; 7 positions match TRBD1. Germline V gene data show CDR1 as ENHRY and CDR2 as SYGVKD. With 8 bases clipped from V and 4 bases from J, the junction kept 4 bases outside the gene matches. The CDR3 runs 12 residues. CDR3 coding DNA: TGTGCCATCTCCTCAGGGGGAGAGACCCAGTACTTC. This translates into CAISSGGETQYF.

J is TRBJ2-7 and V is TRBV5-4; tentative D call: TRBD2 (5 bases). Trimming took 2 bases from V and 3 from J, leaving 12 bases between them. Germline V CDR1 and CDR2: SGHNT, YYREEE (reference sequence). The CDR3 runs to 14 residues. This CDR3 is CASSFTGTGYEQYF. The CDR3 nucleotides are TGTGCCAGCAGCTTCACGGGAACGGGCTACGAGCAGTACTTC.

The chain carries TRBV29-1 and TRBJ2-7, with TRBD2 as a possible D gene (6 bases). The germline CDR1 and CDR2 sequences are SQVTM and ANQGSEA. The V and J ends lost 5 bases and 2 bases respectively, with 13 bases between them. There are 13 residues in the CDR3. The CDR3 loop reads CSVTWDSAYEQYF. As DNA, the CDR3 is TGCAGCGTTACCTGGGACTCCGCCTACGAGCAGTACTTC.

The V call is TRBV10-3, the J call TRBJ2-7; TRBD2 agrees at 9 bases. Losses at the gene ends were 7 bases for V and 3 bases for J; bases not matched to a gene: 4. This CDR3 is built from 13 residues. Germline-derived CDR1 and CDR2 are ENHRY and SYGVKD. The CDR3 is CAITSGTGYEQYF. The CDR3, as DNA: TGTGCCATCACTAGCGGGACGGGCTACGAGCAGTACTTC.

By frequency in the sample, this clone is medium-sized. The rearrangement joins TRBV6-1 to TRBJ2-2, with D perhaps matching TRBD2 (5 bases). V was trimmed by 9 bases and J by 7 bases, leaving 18 bases between them. Germline values: CDR1 MNHNS, CDR2 SASEGT. The CDR3 runs 14 residues. This chain's CDR3 is CASENGEFVGELFF. In DNA, the CDR3 is TGTGCCAGTGAGAATGGGGAGTTTGTCGGGGAGCTGTTTTTT.

V usage is TRBV19 and J usage is TRBJ1-4; TRBD1 aligns across 7 bases. Germline assignment: CDR1 LNHDA and CDR2 SQIVND (reference sequence). V was clipped by 5 bases and J by 0 bases; unmatched bases: 6. CDR3 length equals 16 residues. In DNA form, the CDR3 reads TGTGCCAGTAGTCCAACAGGACAGGCAACTAATGAAAAACTGTTTTTT. Its translation is CASSPTGQATNEKLFF. The variable domain in full, with the rest retrieved from reference TRBV19 and TRBJ1-4, is DGGITQSPKYLFRKEGQNVTLSCEQNLNHDAMYWYRQDPGQGLRLIYYSQIVNDFQKGDIAEGYSVSREKKESFPLTVTSAQKNPTAFYLCASSPTGQATNEKLFFGSGTQLSVL.